These 29 T cell receptor beta chains came from one sample sequenced in a study of blood T cell repertoires in COVID-19 (TCRdb year 2020). Receptor amplification or capture employed the immunoSEQ multiplex PCR assay. TCRdb re-hosts the immuneACCESS table, in-frame sequences only. Its copies lack some clones; in the studies checked, an unresolved V gene accounts for under half of them, and the cause for the rest is not known. Within this sample are some 200,000 clones, with around nine tenths of them counted one time only. The ten largest clones represent about 0.54% of the sample. The sample taken for sequencing was peripheral blood. The origin of the receptors is a man aged 50-59 years with acute or convalescent COVID-19.

The J gene is TRBJ1-4, the V gene TRBV6-5, with D possibly TRBD1 on 6 matching bases. Trimming took 6 bases from V and 7 from J, leaving 15 bases between them. CDR1 is MNHEY and CDR2 is SVGAGI in the germline V gene. This CDR3 has 14 residues. Here the CDR3 DNA reads TGTGCCAGCAGGAGGGGGGGCGAAGCTGAAAAACTGTTTTTT. It yields the protein CASRRGGEAEKLFF.

The chain has TRBV4-2 and TRBJ2-7; 9 bases are a match to TRBD1. The ends lost 1 base at V and 3 bases at J; junction bases unmatched: 1. Germline V gives CDR1 LGHNA, CDR2 YNFKEQ. There are 14 residues in the CDR3. CDR3 in amino acids: CASSQGTGDYEQYF. The CDR3 DNA reads as TGTGCCAGCAGCCAAGGGACAGGGGACTACGAGCAGTACTTC.

This chain links TRBV7-2 with TRBJ1-6, with D hard to call. The CDR3 is 13 residues long. The germline V gene encodes CDR1 SGHTA and CDR2 FQGNSA. V was trimmed by 6 bases and J by 7 bases, leaving 10 bases between them. DNA for the CDR3: TGTGCCAGCAGTTGGGAGGTCAATTCACCCCTCCACTTT. Amino acid sequence: CASSWEVNSPLHF.

The chain carries TRBV27 and TRBJ1-3; maybe TRBD1 (6 bases). Germline loops: CDR1 MNHEY, CDR2 SMNVEV (reference sequence). V lost 2 bases and J 3 bases, leaving 17 bases between the germline ends. The CDR3 runs 17 residues. In DNA, the CDR3 is TGTGCCAGCAGTTTAACTCCGGGACACTTCTTTGGAAACACCATATATTTT. It encodes CASSLTPGHFFGNTIYF.

V gene TRBV9 combines with J gene TRBJ1-4; D remains unclear. From germline, CDR1 is SGDLS and CDR2 YYNGEE. The CDR3 runs to 13 residues. The germline V and J ends were trimmed by 4 bases and 7 bases, with 11 bases remaining between them. The CDR3 protein is CASSWGVGEKLFF. CDR3 nucleotides: TGTGCCAGCAGCTGGGGAGTTGGTGAAAAACTGTTTTTT.

The chain is built from TRBV5-6 and TRBJ2-1; tentatively, D is TRBD2 (6 bases). Between the trimmed V and J ends, which lost 0 bases and 7 bases, there was a span of 14 bases. The length of the CDR3 is 15 residues. Looked up from germline, CDR1 is SGHDT and CDR2 is YYEEEE. In nucleotides, the CDR3 is TGTGCCAGCAGCTTGGGTAGCGGCCGGGGGAATGAGCAGTTCTTC. Its translation: CASSLGSGRGNEQFF.

The chain recombines TRBV4-1 with TRBJ1-4; a possible D gene is TRBD1 (6 bases). Trimming shortened V by 0 bases and J by 9 bases, and 23 bases separated the two germline ends. This CDR3 is built from 18 residues. Germline values: CDR1 MGHRA, CDR2 YSYEKL. The DNA of the CDR3 is TGCGCCAGCAGCCAAGAAACGAGGGCAGGGGAAGGTGGGAAAAAACTGTTTTTT. Protein product: CASSQETRAGEGGKKLFF.

The chain is built from TRBV2 and TRBJ1-4; 9 bases are shared with TRBD1. V was clipped by 2 bases and J by 4 bases; unmatched bases: 8. Germline lookup yields CDR1 SNHLY and CDR2 FYNNEI. The CDR3 extends over 17 amino acids. The CDR3 region is CASSEITGTGINEKLFF. The CDR3 nucleotides read TGTGCCAGCAGTGAAATAACGGGGACAGGGATTAATGAAAAACTGTTTTTT.

The J gene is TRBJ1-3, the V gene TRBV15, with TRBD1 as a possible D gene (6 bases). From germline, CDR1 is LNHNV and CDR2 YYDKDF (reference sequence). The CDR3 contains 15 residues. The ends were cut back, 4 bases at V and 7 bases at J, with 17 bases in the middle. The CDR3 region has the DNA TGTGCCACCAGCAAACGACAGGTGGATGGGAACACCATATATTTT. Translated, it gives CATSKRQVDGNTIYF.

J is TRBJ1-4 and V is TRBV10-3; D call uncertain. The V gene's germline CDR1 is ENHRY and CDR2 SYGVKD. This CDR3 comprises 12 residues. Between the trimmed V and J ends, which lost 5 bases and 4 bases, there was a span of 5 bases. CDR3 sequence reads: CAISQNNEKLFF. CDR3 bases: TGTGCCATCAGTCAAAATAATGAAAAACTGTTTTTT.

Remarks on this clone: The same CDR3 arises from other DNA sequences in this sample as well. The V and J genes are TRBV20-1 and TRBJ2-7; TRBD2 matches at 9 bases. CDR1 is DFQATT, CDR2 SNEGSKA, per germline (reference sequence). V lost 6 bases to trimming and J lost 5 bases; unmatched junction nucleotides: 2. There are 11 residues in the CDR3. CDR3 sequence: CSATSGHEQYF. CDR3 nucleotides: TGCAGTGCCACTAGCGGGCACGAGCAGTACTTC.

This chain joins TRBV2 and TRBJ2-3, with D maybe TRBD2 (6 bases). There are 15 residues in the CDR3. V lost 3 bases and J 0 bases, leaving 10 bases between the germline ends. Germline V gives CDR1 SNHLY, CDR2 FYNNEI. The CDR3 reads CASSESGYSTDTQYF. CDR3 sequence (DNA): TGTGCCAGCAGTGAGAGCGGGTATAGCACAGATACGCAGTATTTT.

The chain combines TRBV4-3 with TRBJ1-3; tentatively, D is TRBD1 (6 bases). The V gene lost 1 base and the J gene lost 0 bases, with 7 bases spanning the gap. This CDR3 is built from 15 residues. Germline CDR1 and CDR2: LGHNA and YSLEER. The CDR3 nucleotides read TGCGCCAGCAGCCAAGCCAGGGGCTCTGGAAACACCATATATTTT. This translates into CASSQARGSGNTIYF.

This chain uses TRBV5-1 with TRBJ2-3; 7 bases are shared with TRBD1. The V gene end was trimmed by 0 bases and the J gene end by 6 bases; junction bases not matched to a gene: 4. CDR1 is SGHRS, CDR2 YFSETQ, per germline. This CDR3 spans 14 amino acids. The CDR3 here is CASSLATGVDTQYF. The CDR3 coding sequence is TGCGCCAGCAGCTTGGCAACAGGGGTGGATACGCAGTATTTT.

V usage is TRBV2 and J usage is TRBJ2-7, with TRBD2 identical over 7 bases. CDR3 length equals 15 residues. The germline CDR1 and CDR2 sequences are SNHLY and FYNNEI. The junction had 10 bases not matched to a gene; V was cut back by 8 bases and J by 0 bases. As DNA, the CDR3 is TGTGCCAGCGGGTCTAGCGGCCTAAGCTCCTACGAGCAGTACTTC. It yields the protein CASGSSGLSSYEQYF. Full variable domain (missing parts from reference TRBV2 and TRBJ2-7): EPEVTQTPSHQVTQMGQEVILRCVPISNHLYFYWYRQILGQKVEFLVSFYNNEISEKSEIFDDQFSVERPDGSNFTLKIRSTKLEDSAMYFCASGSSGLSSYEQYFGPGTRLTVT.

The chain carries TRBV11-2 and TRBJ2-4; weak D call: TRBD1 (5 bases). Trimming removed 2 bases from V and 1 base from J, with 9 bases in between. Per the germline V gene, CDR1 is SGHAT and CDR2 is FQNNGV. This CDR3 is built from 15 residues. CDR3 nucleotide sequence: TGTGCCAGCAGCTTAACAGGTCTGGCCAAAAACATTCAGTACTTC. Its protein product is CASSLTGLAKNIQYF.

This clone was seen once. Other DNA variants within this sample encode the same CDR3. The chain links TRBV19 to TRBJ2-3; D unclear. V was clipped by 4 bases and J by 2 bases, with 4 bases between them. This CDR3 comprises 12 residues. The V gene's germline CDR1 is LNHDA and CDR2 SQIVND (reference sequence). CDR3 sequence reads: CASSTLTDTQYF. The CDR3, as DNA: TGTGCCAGTAGTACCCTCACAGATACGCAGTATTTT.

The CDR3 DNA reads as TGTGCCAGTAGTCCCCGTCCCGGGACAGGGAATGAGCAGTTCTTC. Translation gives CASSPRPGTGNEQFF. The chain couples TRBV19 to TRBJ2-1; 9 bases map to TRBD1. Germline CDR1 and CDR2: LNHDA and SQIVND (reference sequence). Trimming removed 5 bases from V and 7 bases from J; junction bases left unmatched: 9. CDR3 length: 15 residues.

The gene calls are TRBV6-1 and TRBJ1-5; D uncertain. The germline CDR1 and CDR2 sequences are MNHNS and SASEGT. The CDR3 extends over 14 amino acids. V lost 2 bases to trimming and J lost 9 bases, with 14 bases between them. CDR3 amino acids: CASSEQLAGGPQHF. Written as DNA, the CDR3 is TGTGCCAGCAGTGAACAGTTGGCAGGTGGGCCCCAGCATTTT.

This chain joins TRBV25-1 and TRBJ1-4; D uncertain. This CDR3 contains 15 residues. V shed 5 bases and J shed 0 bases, with 10 bases lying between them. Germline V gene data show CDR1 as MGHDK and CDR2 as SYGVNS. The CDR3 bases are TGTGCCAGCAGTTTTCGACAATCAACTAATGAAAAACTGTTTTTT. Its protein product is CASSFRQSTNEKLFF.

This clone appeared a single time. The CDR3: CASSPGTSLSSYNEQFF. The CDR3 DNA reads TGCGCCAGCAGCCCCGGGACTTCCCTGAGCTCCTACAATGAGCAGTTCTTC. This rearrangement joins TRBV5-1 to TRBJ2-1; weak D call: TRBD2 (6 bases). Trimming took 4 bases from V and 0 from J, leaving 17 bases between them. From germline, CDR1 is SGHRS and CDR2 YFSETQ. The CDR3 totals 17 residues.

The gene calls are TRBV6-5 and TRBJ2-1, with D possibly matching TRBD1 (6 bases). CDR3 length: 13 amino acids. V gave up 5 bases and J gave up 6 bases, with 11 bases separating them. Germline V lookup: CDR1 MNHEY, CDR2 SVGAGI. CDR3 amino acids: CASSQSQGNEQFF. For the CDR3, the DNA is TGTGCCAGCAGTCAGTCACAGGGCAATGAGCAGTTCTTC.

The chain joins TRBV5-6 to TRBJ1-1, with D unclear. The CDR3 runs 15 residues. Trimming took 1 base from V and 2 from J, leaving 12 bases between them. Germline V gives CDR1 SGHDT, CDR2 YYEEEE. Written as DNA, the CDR3 is TGTGCCAGCAGCTTGTTAGCCCGGGGAAACACTGAAGCTTTCTTT. Residues: CASSLLARGNTEAFF.

The chain links TRBV27 to TRBJ2-7, with 9 bases aligning to TRBD1. The CDR3 covers 18 residues. With 0 bases clipped from V and 1 base from J, the junction kept 10 bases outside the gene matches. Germline lookup yields CDR1 MNHEY and CDR2 SMNVEV (reference sequence). The CDR3 region is CASSLSGGDRVTSYEQYV. CDR3 in DNA: TGTGCCAGCAGTTTATCGGGGGGGGACAGGGTCACGTCCTACGAGCAGTACGTC.

This sequence joins TRBV18 and TRBJ1-1, with D maybe TRBD1 (5 bases). Germline values: CDR1 KGHSH, CDR2 LQKENI. V was shortened by 4 bases and J by 1 base, with 13 bases between the two germline ends. The CDR3 length is 15 residues. As DNA, the CDR3 is TGTGCCAGCTCACTAAGTGGGGGGTGGAACACTGAAGCTTTCTTT. Residues: CASSLSGGWNTEAFF.

J is TRBJ1-6 and V is TRBV2, with a possible D match to TRBD1 (6 bases). Per the germline V gene, CDR1 is SNHLY and CDR2 is FYNNEI. The CDR3 loop spans 13 amino acids. V was pared by 5 bases and J by 12 bases, with 14 bases between. The CDR3 sequence: CASSPDRNQPLHF. The CDR3, as DNA: TGTGCCAGCAGTCCGGACAGAAACCAACCCCTCCACTTT.

This chain's CDR3 is CASSRRFQEEDTEAFF. The CDR3 DNA follows: TGTGCCAGCAGTCGGCGGTTTCAGGAGGAGGACACTGAAGCTTTCTTT. The chain uses TRBV27 and TRBJ1-1; D is uncertain. V lost 5 bases, J lost 3 bases, and 19 bases lay in between. CDR3 length: 16 amino acids. The V gene's germline CDR1 is MNHEY and CDR2 SMNVEV (reference sequence).

The rearrangement links TRBV9 to TRBJ2-1, with TRBD1 matching over 11 bases. V gave up 6 bases and J gave up 9 bases; unmatched junction bases: 14. The CDR3 length is 16 residues. CDR1 and CDR2 (germline): SGDLS, YYNGEE. The CDR3 spells CASTSVGGQGDGEQFF. CDR3 nucleotide sequence: TGTGCCAGCACCTCAGTGGGGGGACAGGGGGACGGTGAGCAGTTCTTC.

The gene calls are TRBV5-4 and TRBJ2-1; D possibly corresponds to TRBD2 (6 bases). The CDR3 is 13 amino acids. CDR1 SGHNT and CDR2 YYREEE come from the germline V gene (reference sequence). Trimming pared 4 bases from V and 3 bases from J, leaving 8 bases between. The CDR3 nucleotides are TGTGCCAGCAGCCGGGACTTCTACAATGAGCAGTTCTTC. Residues: CASSRDFYNEQFF.